Listed below are T cell receptor beta chains from one sample, sequenced in a study of cytomegalovirus exposure and HLA in healthy donors. The data were produced by immunoSEQ multiplex PCR, yet TCRdb's version contains in-frame clones alone and is incomplete. Of under 200,000 clones listed, approximately 80% are singletons. Material: PBMCs. These receptors all come from a woman between 45 and 65 years old in good health and CMV-seronegative. Both conserved end residues are part of each CDR3. A D gene is named only where the DNA matches it firmly. Part of the rows lack a size; the others show once, few, many or a class for expanded clones.

>.|TRBV7-9|TRBD1|TRBJ2-4
CSSSPDLTGTGVGNIQYF
TGTTCCAGCAGCCCCGATTTGACCGGGACAGGGGTTGGAAACATTCAGTACTTC
>.|TRBV25-1|TRBD2|TRBJ2-1
CASSRTSGRTLNEQFF
TGTGCCAGCAGTAGGACTAGCGGGAGGACCTTAAATGAGCAGTTCTTC
>.|TRBV7-9|.|TRBJ2-5
CASSGGTDQETQYF
TGTGCCAGCAGCGGAGGGACAGATCAAGAGACCCAGTACTTC
>.|TRBV28|TRBD1|TRBJ1-4
CASSLTGVGNEKLFF
TGTGCCAGCAGTTTGACAGGGGTTGGTAATGAAAAACTGTTTTTT
>.|TRBV28|TRBD2|TRBJ2-7
CASFSSGRADYEQYF
TGTGCCAGCTTCTCTAGCGGGAGGGCGGACTACGAGCAGTACTTC
>.|TRBV6-1|.|TRBJ1-3
CASSEMPGGNTIYF
TGTGCCAGCAGTGAAATGCCAGGGGGAAACACCATATATTTT
>few|TRBV15|.|TRBJ2-3
CATRSQSTDTQYF
TGTGCCACCAGGAGTCAAAGCACAGATACGCAGTATTTT
>.|TRBV4-3|.|TRBJ2-1
CASSQVGGAHNEQFF
TGCGCCAGCAGCCAAGTGGGGGGGGCCCACAATGAGCAGTTCTTC
>few|TRBV6-1|.|TRBJ1-5
CASSESINQPQHF
TGTGCCAGCAGTGAATCCATCAATCAGCCCCAGCATTTT
>.|TRBV5-4|TRBD2|TRBJ2-3
CASSLQAGGTDTQYF
TGTGCCAGCAGCTTGCAAGCGGGAGGCACAGATACGCAGTATTTT
>.|TRBV29-1|.|TRBJ2-7
CSVLGGSGEQYF
TGCAGCGTTTTGGGGGGATCGGGCGAGCAGTACTTC
>.|TRBV9|.|TRBJ2-1
CASSVGGGLAGGNNEQFF
TGTGCCAGCAGCGTAGGAGGAGGACTAGCAGGGGGTAACAATGAGCAGTTCTTC
>few|TRBV27|.|TRBJ1-6
CASSGLLGGAKLDSPLHF
TGTGCCAGCTCCGGCCTTCTGGGAGGGGCCAAACTGGATTCACCCCTCCACTTT
>.|TRBV29-1|.|TRBJ1-3
CSVIADSGNTIYF
TGCAGCGTTATCGCGGACTCTGGAAACACCATATATTTT
>.|TRBV30|.|TRBJ2-7
CAWSVRGGQGIVYEQYF
TGTGCCTGGAGTGTACGGGGGGGACAGGGTATAGTCTACGAGCAGTACTTC
>.|TRBV13|TRBD1|TRBJ1-3
CASSPQGSSGNTIYF
TGTGCCAGCAGCCCACAGGGGAGCTCTGGAAACACCATATATTTT
>.|TRBV6-1|TRBD1|TRBJ2-7
CASSAQGANEQYF
TGTGCCAGCAGTGCACAGGGGGCCAACGAGCAGTACTTC
>.|TRBV7-9|.|TRBJ1-2
CASSLGGAGYTF
TGTGCCAGCAGCTTGGGGGGGGCGGGCTACACCTTC
>.|TRBV19|.|TRBJ2-1
CASSIDRPYEQFF
TGTGCCAGTAGTATAGACAGGCCCTATGAGCAGTTCTTC
>.|TRBV13|.|TRBJ1-2
CASSLGAGRDGYTF
TGTGCCAGCAGCTTAGGGGCGGGGCGGGATGGCTACACCTTC
>.|TRBV4-1|TRBD1|TRBJ1-2
CASSQESAGGNYGYTF
TGCGCCAGCAGCCAAGAGTCGGCAGGGGGCAACTATGGCTACACCTTC
>few|TRBV27|TRBD2|TRBJ2-1
CASRSSLAGVEQFF
TGTGCCAGCCGCTCCAGCCTAGCGGGAGTTGAGCAGTTCTTC
>.|TRBV13|TRBD1|TRBJ1-5
CASSQTGGGNQPQHF
TGTGCCAGCAGTCAAACAGGGGGTGGGAATCAGCCCCAGCATTTT
>.|TRBV7-3|.|TRBJ2-3
CASSPTVSTDTQYF
TGTGCCAGCAGTCCTACAGTTAGCACAGATACGCAGTATTTT
>.|TRBV7-3|.|TRBJ2-7
CASSLLPGPTYEQYF
TGTGCCAGCAGCTTATTGCCAGGGCCTACCTACGAGCAGTACTTC
>.|TRBV11-3|.|TRBJ2-2
CASSSQPVELSGELFF
TGTGCCAGCAGCTCCCAACCCGTGGAGTTATCCGGGGAGCTGTTTTTT
>.|TRBV7-7|.|TRBJ2-7
CASRLKIGGGLEQYF
TGTGCCAGCAGACTAAAGATAGGCGGAGGGCTCGAGCAGTACTTC
>few|TRBV28|.|TRBJ1-1
CASSLPGTEAFF
TGTGCCAGCAGCCTCCCGGGGACTGAAGCTTTCTTT
>.|TRBV19|TRBD2|TRBJ2-7
CASRPGLAGDFQEQYF
TGTGCCAGTAGACCGGGACTAGCGGGAGACTTTCAGGAGCAGTACTTC
>.|TRBV5-1|.|TRBJ1-5
CASSLVPGSQPQHF
TGCGCCAGCAGCTTGGTCCCAGGGTCCCAGCCCCAGCATTTT
>few|TRBV27|TRBD2|TRBJ2-7
CASSFYSGRVYEQYF
TGTGCCAGCAGTTTTTATAGCGGGAGGGTCTACGAGCAGTACTTC
>.|TRBV27|TRBD2|TRBJ2-7
CASSSLAGVGYEQYF
TGTGCCAGCAGTAGTCTAGCGGGAGTTGGGTACGAGCAGTACTTC
>.|TRBV18|.|TRBJ2-7
CASSPAYEQYF
TGTGCCAGCTCCCCGGCCTACGAGCAGTACTTC
>few|TRBV9|TRBD2|TRBJ2-7
CASSPRTSGGLYEQYF
TGTGCCAGCAGCCCACGCACTAGCGGGGGGCTGTACGAGCAGTACTTC
>.|TRBV28|.|TRBJ1-5
CASSFYQGGIRNQPQHF
TGTGCCAGCAGTTTCTACCAGGGCGGAATACGCAATCAGCCCCAGCATTTT
>.|TRBV7-2|TRBD1|TRBJ2-5
CASSHNRGLQETQYF
TGTGCCAGCAGCCATAACAGGGGGCTTCAAGAGACCCAGTACTTC
>few|TRBV5-4|.|TRBJ1-1
CASSHNSDSPSSFF
TGTGCCAGCAGTCACAACTCCGACAGCCCTTCTTCTTTCTTT
>few|TRBV11-3|.|TRBJ2-7
CASSLDSDEQYF
TGTGCCAGCAGCCTAGATTCGGACGAGCAGTACTTC
>.|TRBV4-1|.|TRBJ2-3
CASSPGKGVTDTQYF
TGCGCCAGCAGCCCCGGGAAGGGGGTCACAGATACGCAGTATTTT
>.|TRBV28|TRBD2|TRBJ2-7
CASSFLAGRGADEQYF
TGTGCCAGCAGCTTCCTAGCGGGAAGAGGGGCAGACGAGCAGTACTTC
>.|TRBV5-1|TRBD2|TRBJ2-5
CASIPSGSSRETQYF
TGCGCCAGCATCCCTAGCGGGAGTTCTAGGGAGACCCAGTACTTC
>.|TRBV6-5|.|TRBJ2-5
CASSKIGVWETQYF
TGTGCCAGCAGTAAGATAGGGGTCTGGGAGACCCAGTACTTC
>.|TRBV27|.|TRBJ2-7
CASGKGRLYEQYF
TGTGCCAGCGGAAAGGGGCGCCTATACGAGCAGTACTTC
>.|TRBV7-8|TRBD2|TRBJ2-7
CASSPARLAVLSYEQYF
TGTGCCAGCAGCCCCGCCAGACTAGCGGTACTTTCCTACGAGCAGTACTTC
>.|TRBV7-6|TRBD2|TRBJ2-7
CASSLVSSGGQYEQYF
TGTGCCAGCAGCTTAGTTTCCTCGGGGGGTCAATACGAGCAGTACTTC
>.|TRBV7-6|TRBD2|TRBJ2-3
CASSKRGPTDTQYF
TGTGCCAGCAGTAAGCGGGGGCCTACAGATACGCAGTATTTT
>.|TRBV6-5|TRBD1|TRBJ2-5
CASSRDRQETQYF
TGTGCCAGCAGTCGGGACAGACAAGAGACCCAGTACTTC
>.|TRBV6-5|TRBD1|TRBJ2-7
CASSYSRQGAYEQYF
TGTGCCAGCAGTTACTCGCGGCAGGGGGCTTACGAGCAGTACTTC
>.|TRBV5-1|.|TRBJ2-6
CASSLFASNVLTF
TGCGCCAGCAGCTTGTTTGCGTCAAACGTCCTGACTTTC
>.|TRBV5-4|TRBD2|TRBJ2-5
CASSLLLSGGQETQYF
TGTGCCAGCAGCTTGTTACTTTCCGGGGGGCAAGAGACCCAGTACTTC
>.|TRBV7-2|.|TRBJ2-7
CASSFSGLSSYEQYF
TGTGCCAGCAGCTTCAGCGGGCTGTCCTCCTACGAGCAGTACTTC
>few|TRBV7-9|.|TRBJ1-5
CASSSTAYSNQPQHF
TGTGCCAGCAGCTCGACAGCATATAGCAATCAGCCCCAGCATTTT
>once|TRBV28|TRBD2|TRBJ2-7
CASSIGLAGSYEQYF
TGTGCCAGCAGTATCGGGCTAGCGGGATCGTACGAGCAGTACTTC
>few|TRBV19|TRBD1|TRBJ2-2
CASSGQWTGAVTGELFF
TGTGCCAGTAGTGGCCAGTGGACAGGGGCGGTCACCGGGGAGCTGTTTTTT
>once|TRBV6-6|TRBD1|TRBJ1-2
CASSSQGSHGYTF
TGTGCCAGCAGTTCACAGGGGTCCCATGGCTACACCTTC